This T cell receptor (beta chain) was identified in a study of T-cell reconstitution after alpha-beta-depleted transplantation in children. Findings and caveats of the study: It was reported that alpha-beta T cells came from several hundred expanded graft clones (about two months after transplant). T-cell numbers and diversity, one year after transplant, stemmed largely from T cells that were newly produced.

Unique molecular identifiers were incorporated when the TCRbeta library was constructed. TCRdb recomputed calls from the PCR reads with MiXCR, one row per CDR3 protein. The sample has over 200,000 distinct CDR3 sequences; approximately 15% are singletons. The CDR3 contains 13 residues. V lost 4 bases and J 6 bases, leaving 13 bases between the germline ends. This clonotype was counted a few times. Its matching antigen is unknown. This specimen was PBMCs, mostly from graft donor cells, taken 360 days after TCRalphabeta/CD19-depleted stem cell transplant. The origin of this receptor is a male patient aged 2 to 10 who had a stem cell transplant for acute lymphoblastic leukemia, so the T cells may come from the graft donor. V usage is TRBV12-3 or TRBV12-4 and J usage is TRBJ2-7; D may be TRBD1 (6 bases). For the CDR3, the DNA is TGTGCCAGCAGTTCTATGGGACATCCCGAGCAGTACTTC. This encodes CASSSMGHPEQYF.